Given below is one TCR beta chain in context. Its antigen remains unidentified. The source of the sample is a study of regulatory T cells in long-lasting Graves disease. The overall study: Newly diagnosed Graves' patients had taken antithyroid drugs under 3 months.

This CDR3 has 17 amino acids. The V segment lost 9 bases and the J segment 3 bases; nucleotides outside the gene matches: 14. CDR1 is LNHDA, CDR2 SQIVND, per germline (reference sequence). Time point given: newly diagnosed GD, antithyroid drugs for less than 3 months. The TCR library was made from RNA extracted from PBMCs. Overall study results and limits: Patients whose Graves' disease persisted exhibited lower TCR diversity than those newly diagnosed.

Construction of TCR beta libraries relied on iRepertoire HTBI primers and on Arm-PCR targeting CDR3 regions. TCRdb recomputed calls from the multiplex PCR reads with MiXCR, one row per CDR3 protein. This sample has 620,000 or so distinct CDR3 sequences, with around 15% found just once. This sample also belongs to another study, concerning T cells in Graves' hyperthyroidism and ophthalmopathy. According to that study: Lactation, pregnancy, other autoimmune disease or uncontrolled infection led to exclusion of patients. A set of HTBI primers served as the primers for a first-round RT-PCR of the TCR CDR3.

The TCR originated in a woman aged 30 to 39 with Graves disease. This specimen was peripheral blood mononuclear cells (PBMCs), taken at new diagnosis, from a patient treated with antithyroid drugs. V usage is TRBV19 and J usage is TRBJ2-2, with 9 bases identical to TRBD2. CDR3 nucleotide sequence: TGTGCCAGCACTATAGCGGGAGCGGCCCCGGACACCGGGGAGCTGTTTTTT. Translating gives CASTIAGAAPDTGELFF.